This T cell receptor (beta chain) emerged from a study of T cell responses to AZD1222 COVID-19 vaccine. The CDR3 runs 14 residues. In germline, CDR1 is MNHEY, CDR2 SVGAGI. V was trimmed by 0 bases and J by 8 bases, leaving 13 bases between them. The table came from immunoSEQ multiplex PCR; TCRdb's copy has only in-frame clones and leaves some out. The data contain over 150,000 clones, about nine tenths of them seen just once; the ten biggest clones take up around 3%. The sequencing here drew on peripheral blood, taken on day 0 of AZD1222 vaccination. The rearrangement links TRBV6-5 to TRBJ1-2; D ambiguous. The clonotype was recovered from an adult in good health. CDR3 in DNA: TGTGCCAGCAGTTACTCTCAAGGGAGCGGAGGCTACACCTTC. This sequence encodes CASSYSQGSGGYTF.